This T cell receptor beta chain originates from a study of cytomegalovirus exposure and HLA in healthy donors. Across the whole study: Of the donors genotyped, approximately 400 in all, about 81% fell in the Caucasian-associated ancestry cluster.

The study ran its PCR with 60 Vbeta and 13 Jbeta primers. Data came from immunoSEQ multiplex PCR; TCRdb stores just in-frame clones and leaves some out. Here the sample spans over 120,000 clones, about 10% being singletons. This clone came up a few times. No antigen is known for it. Study observations and caveats: Most likely, a cluster of highly shared sequence variants arose as a sequencing artifact. Across all donors, roughly uniform sequencing depth was an assumption of the presence/absence analyses.

Sequenced sample: PBMCs. This sequence was found in a middle-aged man in good health and CMV-seronegative.

CDR3 bases: TGTGCCAGCAGCCGACGGGCAGGGCGGCAAGAGACCCAGTACTTC. It specifies CASSRRAGRQETQYF. The chain combines TRBV6-5 with TRBJ2-5; D perhaps matches TRBD1 (5 bases). Trimming cost V 6 bases and J 2 bases, with 16 bases left between them. Germline V gives CDR1 MNHEY, CDR2 SVGAGI. This CDR3 is built from 15 residues.